Presented here are 27 T cell receptor beta chains from one specimen sequenced in a study of blood T cell repertoires in COVID-19. The method was immunoSEQ multiplex PCR; TCRdb's version includes in-frame clones alone and lacks a portion of them. In the table there are about 75,000 clones, roughly 89% of which are singletons. Sample: peripheral blood. The receptors shown here come from a woman in her 50s with acute or convalescent COVID-19.

The chain recombines TRBV14 with TRBJ1-1, with D unclear. Germline values: CDR1 SGHDN, CDR2 FVKESK. This CDR3 region has 13 residues. Trimming stripped 0 bases from V and 10 bases from J, with 12 bases between. Written as DNA, the CDR3 is TGTGCCAGCAGCCAAGACGGGATCGTTCCAGCTTTCTTT. Protein product: CASSQDGIVPAFF. Full variable domain (remainder filled in from reference TRBV14 and TRBJ1-1): EAGVTQFPSHSVIEKGQTVTLRCDPISGHDNLYWYRRVMGKEIKFLLHFVKESKQDESGMPNNRFLAERTGGTYSTLKVQPAELEDSGVYFCASSQDGIVPAFFGQGTRLTVV.

The chain uses TRBV6-2 or TRBV6-3 and TRBJ1-1; possible D gene TRBD1, 6 bases. Between the trimmed V and J ends, which lost 5 bases and 6 bases, there was a span of 19 bases. The germline CDR1 and CDR2 sequences are MNHEY and SVGEGT. The CDR3 covers 15 residues. CDR3 in DNA: TGTGCCAGCAGTCGGGCCTGGGGGCCGGGTGCTGAAGCTTTCTTT. As protein: CASSRAWGPGAEAFF.

The V gene is TRBV27, the J gene TRBJ1-1, with D uncertain. The CDR3 has 13 amino acids. Per germline, CDR1 MNHEY and CDR2 SMNVEV (reference sequence). Trimming removed 5 bases at V and 1 base at J, with 8 bases between. The CDR3 region is CASSKDWNTEAFF. CDR3 bases: TGTGCCAGCAGTAAAGACTGGAACACTGAAGCTTTCTTT.

The rearrangement links TRBV28 to TRBJ1-5; D gene ambiguous. There are 12 residues in the CDR3. Trimming stripped 3 bases from V and 7 bases from J, with 7 bases between. Germline CDR1 reads MDHEN; CDR2 reads SYDVKM. DNA of the CDR3: TGTGCCAGCAGTTTTGTGGGCCAGCCCCAGCATTTT. This sequence encodes CASSFVGQPQHF.

The chain combines TRBV6-5 with TRBJ1-2, with 9 nucleotides matching TRBD1. The CDR3 loop spans 14 amino acids. CDR1 MNHEY and CDR2 SVGAGI come from the germline V gene. Trimming at V came to 6 bases and at J to 2 bases, leaving 4 bases not matched to a gene. The CDR3 coding sequence is TGTGCCAGCAGGGCCGGGACAGGGAACTATGGCTACACCTTC. It encodes CASRAGTGNYGYTF.

J is TRBJ1-5 and V is TRBV28; D perhaps matches TRBD1 (6 bases). From germline, CDR1 is MDHEN and CDR2 SYDVKM. This CDR3 contains 15 residues. The V end was cut by 1 base, the J end by 3 bases, with 10 bases between. CDR3: CASSLLSGDNQPQHF. The CDR3 DNA reads TGTGCCAGCAGTTTATTATCAGGGGACAATCAGCCCCAGCATTTT.

This chain connects TRBV30 to TRBJ1-5; tentative D call: TRBD1 (6 bases). Germline assignment: CDR1 GTSNPN and CDR2 SVGIG (reference sequence). The CDR3 extends over 13 amino acids. The V end lost 3 bases, the J end lost 7 bases, and 13 bases lay between the germline ends. Written as DNA, the CDR3 is TGTGCCTGGAGGCCGACAGGCGGGCAGCCCCAGCATTTT. Encoded protein: CAWRPTGGQPQHF.

The rearrangement uses TRBV2 and TRBJ1-1; possibly TRBD1 for D (6 bases). Looked up from germline, CDR1 is SNHLY and CDR2 is FYNNEI. Trimming shortened V by 2 bases and J by 1 base, and 17 bases separated the two germline ends. CDR3 length: 17 residues. The DNA of the CDR3 is TGTGCCAGCAGTGAATTCCCAAGGCAGGGGTCGAACACTGAAGCTTTCTTT. Its translation: CASSEFPRQGSNTEAFF. The full variable domain, rest sourced from reference TRBV2 and TRBJ1-1, is EPEVTQTPSHQVTQMGQEVILRCVPISNHLYFYWYRQILGQKVEFLVSFYNNEISEKSEIFDDQFSVERPDGSNFTLKIRSTKLEDSAMYFCASSEFPRQGSNTEAFFGQGTRLTVV.

The chain recombines TRBV14 with TRBJ1-2, with 7 bases aligning to TRBD1. Trimming cost V 4 bases and J 4 bases; bases outside gene matches: 3. Germline CDR1 is SGHDN and CDR2 is FVKESK. The CDR3 consists of 13 residues. The CDR3 sequence is CASSLGTAYGYTF. Written as DNA, the CDR3 is TGTGCCAGCAGCCTCGGGACAGCCTATGGCTACACCTTC.

This clone turned up a few times. The rearrangement joins TRBV27 to TRBJ1-2; 7 bases line up with TRBD1. The CDR3 spans 15 residues. J lost 5 bases, V lost 3 bases, and 9 bases had no gene match. Germline V gene sequence: CDR1 MNHEY, CDR2 SMNVEV (reference sequence). CDR3 DNA: TGTGCCAGCAGTTTGAGGGGGCTCCCCCTATATGGCTACACCTTC. Residues: CASSLRGLPLYGYTF.

The chain employs TRBV9 and TRBJ1-2, with unresolved D. CDR3 length equals 15 residues. Germline CDR1 SGDLS, CDR2 YYNGEE. V was clipped by 0 bases and J by 4 bases, with 13 bases between them. CDR3 in amino acids: CASSVDRGAAYGYTF. CDR3 DNA sequence: TGTGCCAGCAGCGTAGATCGGGGTGCAGCCTATGGCTACACCTTC.

The CDR3 sequence: CASSVNPGSGQPQHF. CDR3 bases: TGTGCCAGCAGCGTAAATCCGGGGTCGGGCCAGCCCCAGCATTTT. The chain recombines TRBV6-5 with TRBJ1-5; no definite D call. This CDR3 is built from 15 residues. CDR1 is MNHEY and CDR2 is SVGAGI in the germline V gene. Trimming left V 6 bases short and J 7 bases short, with 19 bases between.

This chain connects TRBV29-1 to TRBJ1-2; possibly TRBD1 for D (6 bases). Trimming removed 6 bases at V and 6 bases at J, with 14 bases between. Germline V lookup: CDR1 SQVTM, CDR2 ANQGSEA. CDR3 length: 12 amino acids. This CDR3 reads CSVGRGADGYTF. CDR3 sequence (DNA): TGCAGCGTCGGACGGGGGGCTGATGGCTACACCTTC.

A few counts support this clone. This sequence joins TRBV2 and TRBJ2-3, with 10 nucleotides matching TRBD2. The CDR3 consists of 14 residues. After removal of 8 bases from V and 4 bases from J, the junction contained 6 bases not matched to a gene. CDR1 is SNHLY and CDR2 is FYNNEI in the germline V gene. The CDR3 bases are TGTGCCAGCTACCTAGCGGGGGCCCCAGATACGCAGTATTTT. Amino acid sequence: CASYLAGAPDTQYF. Combining the CDR3 with reference TRBV2 and TRBJ2-3 gives the whole variable domain EPEVTQTPSHQVTQMGQEVILRCVPISNHLYFYWYRQILGQKVEFLVSFYNNEISEKSEIFDDQFSVERPDGSNFTLKIRSTKLEDSAMYFCASYLAGAPDTQYFGPGTRLTVL.

The chain is built from TRBV6-5 and TRBJ1-5, with 8 bases that match TRBD1. The V gene's germline CDR1 is MNHEY and CDR2 SVGAGI. V was clipped by 6 bases and J by 8 bases; unmatched bases: 6. The CDR3 has 13 amino acids. As DNA, the CDR3 is TGTGCCAGCAGGGTGGACAGGGCTGAGCCCCAGCATTTT. Translated, it gives CASRVDRAEPQHF.

As regards this clone: A read error may produce the germline difference seen at one junction end. The CDR3 is CASSLNRGNQETQYF. In DNA form, the CDR3 reads TGTGCTAGCAGCTTAAACAGGGGGAATCAAGAGACCCAGTACTTC. This chain connects TRBV7-7 to TRBJ2-5, with 8 positions matching TRBD1. This CDR3 comprises 15 residues. Germline V lookup: CDR1 SSHAT, CDR2 FNYEAQ (reference sequence).

This clone was seen once. The chain carries TRBV27 and TRBJ1-5; D is undetermined. Per germline, CDR1 MNHEY and CDR2 SMNVEV (reference sequence). V shed 2 bases and J shed 4 bases, with 6 bases lying between them. The CDR3 contains 13 residues. CDR3 in amino acids: CASSLNGNQPQHF. The CDR3 DNA sequence: TGTGCCAGCAGTTTAAACGGGAATCAGCCCCAGCATTTT.

The rearrangement uses TRBV5-1 and TRBJ1-1; 7 nucleotides line up with TRBD1. With 0 bases clipped from V and 3 bases from J, the junction kept 5 bases outside the gene matches. The CDR3 contains 15 residues. In germline, CDR1 is SGHRS, CDR2 YFSETQ. The CDR3 nucleotides read TGCGCCAGCAGCTTGGCTGGCAGGGGGGACACTGAAGCTTTCTTT. Translated, it gives CASSLAGRGDTEAFF.

This rearrangement joins TRBV4-3 to TRBJ2-7, with TRBD1 as a possible D gene (6 bases). The germline CDR1 and CDR2 sequences are LGHNA and YSLEER. This CDR3 region has 12 residues. V gave up 3 bases and J gave up 4 bases, with 7 bases separating them. CDR3 residues: CASSQQGYEQYF. CDR3 DNA sequence: TGCGCCAGCAGCCAGCAGGGGTACGAGCAGTACTTC.

This clone was counted a single time. The chain couples TRBV18 to TRBJ2-6, with D hard to call. Germline V CDR1 and CDR2: KGHSH, LQKENI. Trimming removed 5 bases at V and 0 bases at J, with 8 bases between. The CDR3 covers 15 residues. CDR3 in DNA: TGTGCCAGCTCATCCGTAAACTCTGGGGCCAACGTCCTGACTTTC. This translates into CASSSVNSGANVLTF.

V is TRBV4-1 and J is TRBJ1-6; the D gene is possibly TRBD1 (5 bases). There are 16 residues in the CDR3. Germline lookup yields CDR1 MGHRA and CDR2 YSYEKL. The ends were cut back, 7 bases at V and 7 bases at J, with 20 bases in the middle. For the CDR3, the DNA is TGCGCCAGCACCAAAGAAGGAGGGGATTTCAATTCACCCCTCCACTTT. Protein: CASTKEGGDFNSPLHF.

This clone has only one observation. This chain links TRBV19 with TRBJ2-1; D perhaps matches TRBD2 (7 bases). V lost 7 bases and J 2 bases, leaving 15 bases between the germline ends. This CDR3 is built from 15 residues. Per the germline V gene, CDR1 is LNHDA and CDR2 is SQIVND (reference sequence). In DNA form, the CDR3 reads TGTGCCAGTACCCCGGGGGGCAGTGCCTACAATGAGCAGTTCTTC. This encodes CASTPGGSAYNEQFF.

This clone was observed once. The chain employs TRBV28 and TRBJ2-3; TRBD2 agrees at 9 bases. V lost 3 bases, J lost 5 bases, and 24 bases stayed unmatched. From germline, CDR1 is MDHEN and CDR2 SYDVKM. This CDR3 spans 21 amino acids. The CDR3 region has the DNA TGTGCCAGCAGTTTGTCCCTGACAGGGACGGCGGGAGGGCTGGTTAAAGATACGCAGTATTTT. It encodes CASSLSLTGTAGGLVKDTQYF.

The chain has TRBV30 and TRBJ2-1; D is perhaps TRBD2 (7 bases). The ends were cut back, 1 base at V and 12 bases at J, with 13 bases in the middle. Looked up from germline, CDR1 is GTSNPN and CDR2 is SVGIG (reference sequence). The CDR3 has 12 amino acids. CDR3 residues: CAWSGLGGGQFF. CDR3 DNA: TGTGCCTGGAGTGGCCTGGGAGGGGGGCAGTTCTTC.

V is TRBV3-1 (or the pseudogene TRBV3-2) and J is TRBJ1-1; D gene uncertain. V was trimmed by 4 bases and J by 4 bases, leaving 10 bases between them. The CDR3 covers 13 residues. Per germline, CDR1 LGHDT and CDR2 YNNKEL (reference sequence). The CDR3 bases are TGTGCCAGCAGCCGCGCCGGGAGCACTGAAGCTTTCTTT. It translates to CASSRAGSTEAFF.

This clone came up once. The V call is TRBV28, the J call TRBJ2-7; the D gene is possibly TRBD2 (7 bases). V lost 5 bases and J 2 bases, leaving 22 bases between the germline ends. CDR3 length: 17 residues. Germline V gives CDR1 MDHEN, CDR2 SYDVKM. The CDR3: CASSTPGGQGSAYEQYF. Here the CDR3 DNA reads TGTGCCAGCAGTACCCCGGGGGGCCAGGGGTCCGCCTACGAGCAGTACTTC.

CDR3 in amino acids: CASTLRQGNEKLFF. The CDR3 coding sequence is TGTGCCAGCACTTTACGGCAGGGTAATGAAAAACTGTTTTTT. This chain connects TRBV6-5 to TRBJ1-4, with D possibly TRBD1 on 5 matching bases. The CDR3 is 14 amino acids. V dropped 7 bases and J dropped 4 bases, with 13 bases sitting between them. Germline CDR1 reads MNHEY; CDR2 reads SVGAGI.